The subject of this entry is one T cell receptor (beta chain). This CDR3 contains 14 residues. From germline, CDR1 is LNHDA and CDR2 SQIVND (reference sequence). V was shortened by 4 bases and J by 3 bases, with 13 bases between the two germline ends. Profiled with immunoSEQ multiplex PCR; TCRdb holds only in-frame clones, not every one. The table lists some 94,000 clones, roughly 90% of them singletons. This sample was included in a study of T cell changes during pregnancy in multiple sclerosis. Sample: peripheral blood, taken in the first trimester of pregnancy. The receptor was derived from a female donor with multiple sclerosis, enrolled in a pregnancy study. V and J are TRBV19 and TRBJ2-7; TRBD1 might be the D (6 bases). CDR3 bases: TGTGCCAGTAGTAAGGGGACACCAATCTACGAGCAGTACTTC. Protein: CASSKGTPIYEQYF.